Following are 5 T cell receptor beta chains from one sample sequenced in a study of cytomegalovirus exposure and HLA in healthy donors. PCR employed 60 Vbeta and 13 Jbeta primers. Clones were read by immunoSEQ multiplex PCR, and TCRdb kept only the in-frame ones, dropping some. The sample lists some 140,000 clones; over 65% were seen once. Sequences were obtained from PBMCs. The receptors shown here come from a man aged 18 to 30 in good health and CMV-seropositive.

This clone occurred once. V usage is TRBV5-3 and J usage is TRBJ1-4, with TRBD1 as a possible D gene (6 bases). TRBV5-3 is flagged as an ORF with uncertain function. This CDR3 is 16 amino acids long. The V end lost 2 bases, the J end lost 5 bases, and 16 bases lay between the germline ends. Here the CDR3 DNA reads TGTGCCAGAAGCTTAATAGTGGCAGGGGCGAATGAAAAACTGTTTTTT. Amino acid sequence: CARSLIVAGANEKLFF.

Remarks on this clone: One end of the junction fails to match germline, which may point to a read error. The V gene is TRBV9, the J gene TRBJ2-2; D is perhaps TRBD2 (6 bases). The germline gives CDR1 SGDLS, CDR2 YYNGEE. This CDR3 spans 15 amino acids. CDR3 in amino acids: CASTVGGSSTGELFF. The CDR3 coding sequence is TGTGCCAGCACCGTAGGAGGGAGTTCCACCGGGGAGCTGTTTTTT.

This clone has a single count. The V gene is TRBV28, the J gene TRBJ1-1; D is unresolved. V lost 1 base and J 8 bases, leaving 8 bases between the germline ends. This CDR3 comprises 12 residues. CDR1 and CDR2 (germline): MDHEN, SYDVKM. CDR3: CASSLFAGEAFF. The CDR3 bases are TGTGCCAGCAGTTTATTCGCCGGGGAAGCTTTCTTT.

J is TRBJ2-5 and V is TRBV18; the match to TRBD1 covers 9 bases. The CDR3 covers 16 residues. Germline V gives CDR1 KGHSH, CDR2 LQKENI. The J segment lost 5 bases and the V segment lost 5 bases, leaving 12 bases of the junction unmatched. The chain's CDR3 is CASSGAGTGNRETQYF. CDR3 bases: TGTGCCAGCTCAGGAGCCGGGACAGGGAATCGGGAGACCCAGTACTTC.

This clone appeared a few times. The chain uses TRBV29-1 and TRBJ2-2; a possible D gene is TRBD1 (6 bases). The V gene lost 7 bases and the J gene lost 1 base, with 10 bases spanning the gap. CDR1 and CDR2 (germline): SQVTM, ANQGSEA. The CDR3 is 13 residues long. The CDR3 nucleotides read TGCAGCGGCTGGGACAAGAACACCGGGGAGCTGTTTTTT. Amino acid sequence: CSGWDKNTGELFF.